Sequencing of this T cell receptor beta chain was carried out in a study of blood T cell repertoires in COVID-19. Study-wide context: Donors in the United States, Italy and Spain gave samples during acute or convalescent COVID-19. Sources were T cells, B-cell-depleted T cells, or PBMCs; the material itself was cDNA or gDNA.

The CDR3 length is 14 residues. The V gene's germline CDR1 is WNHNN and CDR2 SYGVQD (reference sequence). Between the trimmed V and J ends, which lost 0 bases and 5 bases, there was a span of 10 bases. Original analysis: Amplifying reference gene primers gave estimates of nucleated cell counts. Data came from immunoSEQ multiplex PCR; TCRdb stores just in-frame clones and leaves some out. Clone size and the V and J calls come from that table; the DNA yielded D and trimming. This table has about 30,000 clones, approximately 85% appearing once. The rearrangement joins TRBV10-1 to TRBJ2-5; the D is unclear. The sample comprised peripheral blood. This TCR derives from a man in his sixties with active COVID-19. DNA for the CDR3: TGCGCCAGCAGTGAGTCCACGGTTTTGGAGACCCAGTACTTC. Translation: CASSESTVLETQYF.